This T cell receptor (beta chain) comes out of a study of CXCR3 chemokines and chemotherapy response in bladder cancer. TCRdb used MiXCR to reprocess the PCR reads, holding one entry per CDR3 protein. In the table there are around 1,700 distinct CDR3 sequences, over 20% of which are singletons. This clonotype was detected ten times or more. The CDR3 is 11 residues long. The V gene's germline CDR1 is SEHNR and CDR2 FQNEAQ (reference sequence). V lost 2 bases and J lost 6, with 3 bases in between. This specimen was collected from a patient whose treatment included neoadjuvant chemotherapy. The chain joins TRBV7-9 to TRBJ2-3; unclear D gene. The receptor comes from a human donor with bladder cancer that did not respond to neoadjuvant chemotherapy. The CDR3 region is CASSLRDTQYF. CDR3 in DNA: TGTGCCAGCAGCTTACGCGATACGCAGTATTTT.